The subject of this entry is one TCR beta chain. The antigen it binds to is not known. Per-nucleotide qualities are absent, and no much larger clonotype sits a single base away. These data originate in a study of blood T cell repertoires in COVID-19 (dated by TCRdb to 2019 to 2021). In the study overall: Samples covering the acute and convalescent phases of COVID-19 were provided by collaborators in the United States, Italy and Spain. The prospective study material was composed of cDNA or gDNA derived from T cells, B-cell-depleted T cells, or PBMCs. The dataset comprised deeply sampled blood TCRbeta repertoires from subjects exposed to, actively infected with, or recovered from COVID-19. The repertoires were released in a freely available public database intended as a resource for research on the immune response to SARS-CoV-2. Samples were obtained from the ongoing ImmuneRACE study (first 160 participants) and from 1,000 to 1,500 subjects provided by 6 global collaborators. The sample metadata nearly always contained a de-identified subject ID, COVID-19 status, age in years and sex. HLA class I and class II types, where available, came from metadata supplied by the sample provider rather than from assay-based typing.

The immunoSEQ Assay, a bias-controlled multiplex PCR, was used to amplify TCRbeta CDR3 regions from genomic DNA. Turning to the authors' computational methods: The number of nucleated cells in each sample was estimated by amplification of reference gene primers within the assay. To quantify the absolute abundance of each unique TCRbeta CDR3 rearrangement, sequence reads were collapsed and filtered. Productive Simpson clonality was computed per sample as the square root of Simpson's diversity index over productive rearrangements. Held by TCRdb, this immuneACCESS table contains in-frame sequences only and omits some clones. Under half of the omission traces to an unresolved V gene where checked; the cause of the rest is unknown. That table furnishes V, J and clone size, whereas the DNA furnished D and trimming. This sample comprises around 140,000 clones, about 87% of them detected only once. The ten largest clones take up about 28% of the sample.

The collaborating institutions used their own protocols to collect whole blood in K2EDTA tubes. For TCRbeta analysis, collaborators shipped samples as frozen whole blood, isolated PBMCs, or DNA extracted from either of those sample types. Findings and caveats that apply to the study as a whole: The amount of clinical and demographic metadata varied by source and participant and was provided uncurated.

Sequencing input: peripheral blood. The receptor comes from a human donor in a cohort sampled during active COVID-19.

The nucleotides read TGTGCCAGCAGGGGCCTACCGATTCGAGCTTTCTTT. Translated, it reads CASRGLPIRAFF. Recombination linked TRBV6-4 to TRBJ1-1, with the identity of the D gene unclear. CDR1 is given as MRHNA and CDR2 as SNTAGT, both from the germline V gene. V was cut back by 6 bases and J by 10 bases, leaving a gap of 15 bases between them. The CDR3 starts with the cysteine, ends with the phenylalanine, and has 12 residues. Only the CDR3 region is kept as DNA, spanning 36 bases read in frame from base 1.